This TCR beta chain appears in the sequencing data of a study of T-cell reconstitution after alpha-beta-depleted transplantation in children. The TCRbeta library was prepared with unique molecular identifiers. TCRdb independently ran MiXCR on the PCR reads; one entry per CDR3 protein. This table has about 690,000 distinct CDR3 sequences, 16% appearing once. The CDR3 extends over 13 amino acids. The V and J ends lost 2 bases and 4 bases respectively, with 6 bases between them. At least ten counts were recorded for this clonotype. Sequencing was performed on PBMCs from the stem cell graft donor, taken from the stem cell graft. The receptor was isolated from a human donor who donated a stem cell graft to a child with acute myeloid leukemia. The rearrangement uses TRBV12-3 or TRBV12-4 and TRBJ2-1; D gene unclear. CDR3 in DNA: TGTGCCAGCAGTTTACACGTGTACAATGAGCAGTTCTTC. Translation: CASSLHVYNEQFF.